The text below deals with one T cell receptor (beta chain). The antigen remains unidentified. These data come from a study of graft-versus-host responses after intestinal transplantation. Overall study results and limits: GvH clones turned up in recipient marrow; some had shown up first in ileum or blood. High graft-versus-host to host-versus-graft T cell clonal ratios marked allografts of patients with graft-donor macrochimerism.

Sequenced by immunoSEQ multiplex PCR; TCRdb stores in-frame clones only, minus some. In the table there are fewer than 150,000 clones, around nine tenths of which are singletons. The CDR3 has 15 amino acids. CDR1 is WNHNN, CDR2 SYGVQD, per germline (reference sequence). The clonotype was recovered from a human donor who received an intestinal transplant. This chain links TRBV10-1 with TRBJ2-5, with D possibly being TRBD2 (6 bases). The closer fit of TRBJ2-7 to the DNA end suggests the J call may be wrong. The specimen was unstimulated CD4+ T cells sorted from spleen or lymph node cells, collected before intestinal transplant. For the CDR3, the DNA is TGCGCCAGCAGCGACGAGGCCGCGGGGATGAACGAGCAGTACTTC. Its translation is CASSDEAAGMNEQYF.